Shown below are 18 T cell receptor beta chains from a single sample sequenced in a study of blood T cell repertoires in COVID-19 (dated by TCRdb to the early 2020s). Preparation of the library involved the immunoSEQ multiplex PCR assay. TCRdb took this table from immuneACCESS and kept in-frame rearrangements with V and J called. Such tables lack part of the clones; where checked against another copy, unresolved V genes explain under half of the gap, and the rest is unexplained. For this sample the table gives under 60,000 clones, of which approximately 85% were detected only once. The biggest ten clones account for roughly 10% of the sample. Sequenced: peripheral blood. The source is a human donor in a cohort sampled during active COVID-19.

This chain joins TRBV3-1 (or the pseudogene TRBV3-2) and TRBJ1-2, with D hard to call. Between the trimmed V and J ends, which lost 0 bases and 4 bases, there was a span of 6 bases. The germline V gene encodes CDR1 LGHDT and CDR2 YNNKEL (reference sequence). This CDR3 is built from 13 residues. The CDR3 nucleotides are TGTGCCAGCAGCCAAGATTTCATCTATGGCTACACCTTC. Its protein product is CASSQDFIYGYTF.

The chain couples TRBV29-1 to TRBJ2-3, with 9 bases lining up with TRBD2. With 4 bases clipped from V and 6 bases from J, the junction kept 8 bases outside the gene matches. The CDR3 is 14 amino acids. Germline CDR1 SQVTM, CDR2 ANQGSEA. The CDR3 DNA sequence: TGCAGCGTTGGGGGGACTAGCTCGACCGATACGCAGTATTTT. It codes for CSVGGTSSTDTQYF.

V gene TRBV9 combines with J gene TRBJ2-1; TRBD2 agrees at 7 bases. V dropped 1 base and J dropped 15; count of bases not matched to a gene: 7. Germline CDR1 reads SGDLS; CDR2 reads YYNGEE. The CDR3 is 12 amino acids. The CDR3 reads CASSVSGGRRFF. In DNA form, the CDR3 reads TGTGCCAGCAGCGTATCGGGCGGGAGAAGGTTCTTC.

This clone was detected only once. The genes are TRBV11-3 and TRBJ2-7; 13 bases align to TRBD2. Germline V gives CDR1 SGHNT, CDR2 YENEEA. Losses at the gene ends were 3 bases for V and 5 bases for J; bases not matched to a gene: 7. The CDR3 runs 16 residues. CDR3 nucleotide sequence: TGTGCCAGCAGCTTCTCCGGGACTAGCGGGATCCACGAGCAGTACTTC. Protein product: CASSFSGTSGIHEQYF.

The chain employs TRBV27 and TRBJ1-2, with 7 nucleotides matching TRBD1. The germline CDR1 and CDR2 sequences are MNHEY and SMNVEV (reference sequence). This CDR3 is built from 15 residues. V lost 3 bases, J lost 5 bases, and 9 bases stayed unmatched. CDR3 sequence (DNA): TGTGCCAGCAGTTTCGGGGGACAGAGTCTTTATGGCTACACCTTC. Protein sequence: CASSFGGQSLYGYTF.

The chain combines TRBV9 with TRBJ1-1; 7 nucleotides agree with TRBD1. CDR3 length equals 15 residues. CDR1 and CDR2 (germline): SGDLS, YYNGEE. The V segment lost 4 bases and the J segment 4 bases; nucleotides outside the gene matches: 10. In DNA form, the CDR3 reads TGTGCCAGCAGCTCCCGGACAGGCGGAAGCACTGAAGCTTTCTTT. Translation: CASSSRTGGSTEAFF.

The genes are TRBV5-1 and TRBJ2-3; D perhaps matches TRBD2 (6 bases). Trimming cost V 4 bases and J 1 base, with 13 bases left between them. The CDR3 is 15 amino acids. Germline V gives CDR1 SGHRS, CDR2 YFSETQ. For the CDR3, the DNA is TGCGCCAGCAGCCCCGGGGGATCGGGCACAGATACGCAGTATTTT. Its translation is CASSPGGSGTDTQYF.

This clone has only one observation. This chain joins TRBV4-3 and TRBJ2-3; 11 bases are shared with TRBD2. Germline V gives CDR1 LGHNA, CDR2 YSLEER. The CDR3 has 15 amino acids. J was trimmed by 6 bases and V by 4 bases; bases with no gene match: 6. This CDR3 is CASSRGTSGADTQYF. The DNA for the CDR3 is TGCGCCAGCAGCCGGGGGACTAGCGGTGCGGATACGCAGTATTTT.

This clone appeared a single time. The V gene is TRBV28, the J gene TRBJ2-1; 11 bases are shared with TRBD2. Per the germline V gene, CDR1 is MDHEN and CDR2 is SYDVKM. The CDR3 spans 14 residues. V was clipped by 2 bases and J by 9 bases; unmatched bases: 3. The CDR3 nucleotides are TGTGCCAGCAGTTTACGGGGACTAGCGGCTGAGCAGTTCTTC. Protein sequence: CASSLRGLAAEQFF.

The chain employs TRBV2 and TRBJ1-1; D not certain. Trimming left V 5 bases short and J 0 bases short, with 13 bases between. The CDR3 sequence is 15 residues long. Germline V gene sequence: CDR1 SNHLY, CDR2 FYNNEI. The CDR3 loop reads CASSKSGDLNTEAFF. CDR3 DNA sequence: TGTGCCAGCAGTAAATCGGGAGATCTGAACACTGAAGCTTTCTTT.

The V and J genes are TRBV4-3 and TRBJ2-7; TRBD2 agrees at 9 bases. J lost 4 bases, V lost 0 bases, and 7 bases had no gene match. The CDR3 runs 16 residues. Germline CDR1 and CDR2: LGHNA and YSLEER. CDR3 in DNA: TGCGCCAGCAGCCAAGATAAGTCTAGCGGGGCATACGAGCAGTACTTC. This translates into CASSQDKSSGAYEQYF.

The gene calls are TRBV7-2 and TRBJ1-6, with unresolved D. CDR1 SGHTA and CDR2 FQGNSA come from the germline V gene. V lost 5 bases, J lost 6 bases, and 8 bases lay in between. CDR3 size: 13 residues. The CDR3 spells CASSPQANSPLHF. The CDR3 coding sequence is TGTGCCAGCAGCCCCCAAGCTAATTCACCCCTCCACTTT.

The chain couples TRBV5-1 to TRBJ2-5; 7 bases match TRBD2. The CDR3 is made up of 16 amino acids. The V gene end was trimmed by 4 bases and the J gene end by 5 bases; junction bases not matched to a gene: 14. CDR1 is SGHRS and CDR2 is YFSETQ in the germline V gene. The CDR3 nucleotides read TGCGCCAGCAGCCCGGGGCTAGCGGCGCAAGGGGAGACCCAGTACTTC. As protein: CASSPGLAAQGETQYF.

J is TRBJ1-1 and V is TRBV28, with D tentatively TRBD1 (5 bases). The CDR3 is 12 amino acids. V was cut by 3 bases and J by 7 bases, with 9 bases left in between. CDR1 is MDHEN, CDR2 SYDVKM, per germline. This CDR3 reads CASSLDDSEAFF. Written as DNA, the CDR3 is TGTGCCAGCAGTTTGGATGACAGTGAAGCTTTCTTT. Together with reference TRBV28 and TRBJ1-1, the CDR3 gives the full variable domain: DVKVTQSSRYLVKRTGEKVFLECVQDMDHENMFWYRQDPGLGLRLIYFSYDVKMKEKGDIPEGYSVSREKKERFSLILESASTNQTSMYLCASSLDDSEAFFGQGTRLTVV.

The rearrangement links TRBV18 to TRBJ2-3; TRBD1 matches 8 bases. Germline loops: CDR1 KGHSH, CDR2 LQKENI. V was pared by 0 bases and J by 2 bases, with 4 bases of the junction left unmatched. There are 16 residues in the CDR3. CDR3 in amino acids: CASSPPGQGATDTQYF. The CDR3 bases are TGTGCCAGCTCACCACCGGGTCAGGGGGCCACAGATACGCAGTATTTT.

The chain carries TRBV7-8 and TRBJ2-1; D might be TRBD2 (6 bases). The length of the CDR3 is 14 residues. Trimming left V 1 base short and J 7 bases short, with 11 bases between. Germline CDR1 and CDR2: SGHVS and FQNEAQ. The CDR3 sequence: CASSLVGTQNEQFF. CDR3 sequence (DNA): TGTGCCAGCAGCTTAGTAGGGACTCAGAATGAGCAGTTCTTC.

The chain recombines TRBV5-1 with TRBJ2-7; 14 positions match TRBD2. The CDR3 covers 18 residues. Per germline, CDR1 SGHRS and CDR2 YFSETQ. V trimming: 1 base; J trimming: 2 bases; junction bases outside the gene matches: 8. The CDR3 protein is CASSLRGLAGGPTYEQYF. The CDR3, as DNA: TGCGCCAGCAGCTTGAGAGGACTAGCGGGAGGACCCACCTACGAGCAGTACTTC.

The CDR3 DNA sequence: TGTGCCAGCAGTTTATCGCGGCCGACCTCCTCACAGGGGGCGCAGTATTTT. Encoded protein: CASSLSRPTSSQGAQYF. This chain links TRBV27 with TRBJ2-3; 8 bases match TRBD1. The CDR3 is 17 amino acids. The trim removed 0 bases at V and 10 bases at J, leaving 15 bases unmatched. CDR1 and CDR2 (germline): MNHEY, SMNVEV (reference sequence).